This passage covers 9 T cell receptor beta chains from one sample sequenced in a study of blood T cell repertoires in COVID-19. Sequencing used immunoSEQ multiplex PCR; TCRdb keeps in-frame clones, though not all of them. The sample yields about 170,000 clones, approximately 79% seen once. The sequenced material came from PBMCs or T cells enriched from blood (not recorded which). Every receptor here comes from a woman aged 70-85 years in a cohort exposed to, infected with or recovered from COVID-19 (not recorded which).

This clone was seen only once. This sequence joins TRBV5-1 and TRBJ2-1; 7 bases map to TRBD2. The CDR3 sequence is 17 residues long. The V and J ends lost 0 bases and 1 base, in that order; junction bases with no gene match: 7. CDR1 and CDR2 from the germline V gene are SGHRS and YFSETQ. CDR3 sequence (DNA): TGCGCCAGCAGCTTGGGGTCGCTAGCGGCATCCTACAATGAGCAGTTCTTC. This gives the protein CASSLGSLAASYNEQFF.

The chain recombines TRBV7-9 with TRBJ2-4; D remains ambiguous. Germline lookup yields CDR1 SEHNR and CDR2 FQNEAQ (reference sequence). Trimming stripped 5 bases from V and 16 bases from J, with 18 bases between. CDR3 length: 12 amino acids. CDR3 coding DNA: TGTGCCAGCAGCCCCAGTAGTGGTCGACAATACTTC. This encodes CASSPSSGRQYF.

The chain uses TRBV5-5 and TRBJ2-5, with a possible D match to TRBD1 (5 bases). Germline V CDR1 and CDR2: SGHKS, YYEKEE (reference sequence). V lost 0 bases and J lost 4, with 7 bases in between. The CDR3 covers 13 residues. The chain's CDR3 is CASSLAGAETQYF. CDR3 coding DNA: TGTGCCAGCAGCTTGGCTGGGGCAGAGACCCAGTACTTC.

Only a few counts were recorded for this clone. The V call is TRBV3-1 (or the pseudogene TRBV3-2), the J call TRBJ2-3; D perhaps matches TRBD2 (5 bases). The CDR3 length is 13 residues. Germline V gene sequence: CDR1 LGHDT, CDR2 YNNKEL (reference sequence). V was trimmed by 4 bases and J by 9 bases, leaving 14 bases between them. CDR3 sequence: CASSLPGIKTQYF. Written as DNA, the CDR3 is TGTGCCAGCAGCCTTCCGGGGATTAAGACGCAGTATTTT.

The V and J genes are TRBV4-1 and TRBJ2-1; 8 bases are a match to TRBD2. Per the germline V gene, CDR1 is MGHRA and CDR2 is YSYEKL. V shed 7 bases, J shed 4 bases, and the junction held 9 bases outside the gene matches. The CDR3 is made up of 15 amino acids. The CDR3 coding sequence is TGCGCCAGCAAACTCGGGGGGGGTACGTACAATGAGCAGTTCTTC. Encoded protein: CASKLGGGTYNEQFF.

This clone was found once. The rearrangement links TRBV7-2 to TRBJ1-4; 10 nucleotides line up with TRBD1. J gave up 8 bases and V 5 bases, and 5 bases lay outside the gene matches. CDR3 length equals 14 residues. The V gene's germline CDR1 is SGHTA and CDR2 FQGNSA. CDR3 bases: TGTGCCAGCAGCCGGGACAGGGGAGGAGAAAAACTGTTTTTT. This sequence encodes CASSRDRGGEKLFF.

The V and J genes are TRBV10-3 and TRBJ1-1; possible D gene TRBD1, 6 bases. V lost 0 bases and J 6 bases, leaving 14 bases between the germline ends. Germline V gives CDR1 ENHRY, CDR2 SYGVKD. The CDR3 loop spans 15 amino acids. CDR3 protein: CAISESPGGAAEAFF. Here the CDR3 DNA reads TGTGCCATCAGTGAGTCACCTGGGGGGGCCGCTGAAGCTTTCTTT.

The chain joins TRBV3-1 (or the pseudogene TRBV3-2) to TRBJ2-7; D gene unclear. Germline CDR1 LGHDT, CDR2 YNNKEL (reference sequence). The CDR3 has 15 amino acids. Trimming removed 0 bases at V and 2 bases at J, with 11 bases between. CDR3 DNA: TGTGCCAGCAGCCAAGACGCATTCGGTCCCTACGAGCAGTACTTC. As protein: CASSQDAFGPYEQYF.

The V gene is TRBV4-3, the J gene TRBJ1-2; TRBD1 aligns across 8 bases. The CDR3 length is 13 residues. Germline CDR1 and CDR2: LGHNA and YSLEER. With V trimmed by 2 bases and J by 8 bases, 4 bases remained unmatched. DNA for the CDR3: TGCGCCAGCAGCCAAACAGGGGGTAGGGGCTACACCTTC. This translates into CASSQTGGRGYTF.